Shown below are 21 T cell receptor beta chains from a single sample sequenced in a study of cytomegalovirus exposure and HLA in healthy donors. PCR involved 60 Vbeta and 13 Jbeta primers. Assay: immunoSEQ multiplex PCR; the TCRdb copy retains only in-frame clones and omits some. The sample lists about 150,000 clones, more than 65% seen once, with about 5.2% in the top ten. Sequenced sample: PBMCs. Source of these receptors: a man between 25 and 39 years old in good health and CMV-seropositive.

The V gene is TRBV7-2, the J gene TRBJ2-7, with a weak D call TRBD2 (7 bases). There are 14 residues in the CDR3. V gave up 5 bases and J gave up 3 bases, with 14 bases separating them. Germline-derived CDR1 and CDR2 are SGHTA and FQGNSA. The chain's CDR3 is CASSLAGANYEQYF. The CDR3 DNA is TGTGCCAGCAGCCTCGCGGGGGCGAACTACGAGCAGTACTTC. Together with reference TRBV7-2 and TRBJ2-7, the CDR3 gives the full variable domain: GAGVSQSPSNKVTEKGKDVELRCDPISGHTALYWYRQSLGQGLEFLIYFQGNSAPDKSGLPSDRFSAERTGGSVSTLTIQRTQQEDSAVYLCASSLAGANYEQYFGPGTRLTVT.

The J gene is TRBJ1-2, the V gene TRBV30; TRBD1 agrees at 8 bases. Germline lookup yields CDR1 GTSNPN and CDR2 SVGIG (reference sequence). The length of the CDR3 is 13 residues. The V and J ends lost 5 bases and 6 bases, in that order; junction bases with no gene match: 8. CDR3 sequence: CAWYRGAMDGYTF. CDR3 DNA: TGTGCCTGGTACAGGGGGGCGATGGATGGCTACACCTTC.

The J gene is TRBJ2-7, the V gene TRBV5-1; a possible D gene is TRBD2 (6 bases). The CDR3 runs 15 residues. V gave up 3 bases and J gave up 5 bases, with 18 bases separating them. Germline lookup yields CDR1 SGHRS and CDR2 YFSETQ. Here the CDR3 DNA reads TGCGCCAGCAGCTCCCCCCCAGCGGGCGTGGACGAGCAGTACTTC. Protein product: CASSSPPAGVDEQYF.

V gene TRBV30 combines with J gene TRBJ1-6; 8 bases fit TRBD1. This CDR3 has 17 amino acids. Unmatched junction bases numbered 6, after V lost 0 bases and J lost 2 bases. CDR1 is GTSNPN, CDR2 SVGIG, per germline (reference sequence). For the CDR3, the DNA is TGTGCCTGGAGTGTCGTCGGACAGGGCCCCTATAATTCACCCCTCCACTTT. This sequence encodes CAWSVVGQGPYNSPLHF.

The chain carries TRBV5-1 and TRBJ2-4; D perhaps matches TRBD2 (7 bases). Trimming took 0 bases from V and 12 from J, leaving 16 bases between them. Germline values: CDR1 SGHRS, CDR2 YFSETQ. The CDR3 is made up of 14 amino acids. The CDR3 is CASSLGGGGPSQYF. The CDR3 nucleotides read TGCGCCAGCAGCTTGGGTGGGGGGGGCCCCAGTCAGTACTTC. The entire variable domain, with the rest obtained from reference TRBV5-1 and TRBJ2-4, is as follows: KAGVTQTPRYLIKTRGQQVTLSCSPISGHRSVSWYQQTPGQGLQFLFEYFSETQRNKGNFPGRFSGRQFSNSRSEMNVSTLELGDSALYLCASSLGGGGPSQYFGAGTRLSVL.

The chain couples TRBV18 to TRBJ1-1; 10 nucleotides line up with TRBD1. This CDR3 contains 15 residues. CDR1 and CDR2 from the germline V gene are KGHSH and LQKENI. V trimming: 4 bases; J trimming: 9 bases; junction bases outside the gene matches: 11. In DNA, the CDR3 is TGTGCCAGCTCACGAGAGGGACAGGGGCCCTCTCAAGCTTTCTTT. Protein sequence: CASSREGQGPSQAFF.

J is TRBJ1-2 and V is TRBV2; 9 nucleotides line up with TRBD1. Germline lookup yields CDR1 SNHLY and CDR2 FYNNEI. The CDR3 extends over 17 amino acids. The junction had 15 bases not matched to a gene; V was cut back by 2 bases and J by 8 bases. CDR3 sequence: CASSEPGSPGQGGGYTF. CDR3 DNA: TGTGCCAGCAGTGAACCAGGCTCTCCGGGACAGGGCGGCGGCTACACCTTC.

J is TRBJ1-2 and V is TRBV28; possible D gene TRBD1, 6 bases. Germline V gene data show CDR1 as MDHEN and CDR2 as SYDVKM. V was trimmed by 6 bases and J by 7 bases, leaving 18 bases between them. This CDR3 is built from 14 residues. CDR3 bases: TGTGCCAGCAGCTCCTCCGGGGACAATGGTGGCTACACCTTC. As protein: CASSSSGDNGGYTF.

V is TRBV5-5 and J is TRBJ2-7; 9 bases are a match to TRBD1. CDR1 is SGHKS and CDR2 is YYEKEE in the germline V gene (reference sequence). The CDR3 runs to 14 residues. V lost 4 bases to trimming and J lost 4 bases; unmatched junction nucleotides: 6. The DNA of the CDR3 is TGTGCCAGCAGCATAGGACAGGGGAGATACGAGCAGTACTTC. Protein: CASSIGQGRYEQYF. The variable domain in full, completed from reference TRBV5-5 and TRBJ2-7, reads DAGVTQSPTHLIKTRGQQVTLRCSPISGHKSVSWYQQVLGQGPQFIFQYYEKEERGRGNFPDRFSARQFPNYSSELNVNALLLGDSALYLCASSIGQGRYEQYFGPGTRLTVT.

The chain couples TRBV15 to TRBJ2-7; the match to TRBD1 covers 7 bases. Germline V gene data show CDR1 as LNHNV and CDR2 as YYDKDF (reference sequence). The CDR3 is 14 amino acids. J was trimmed by 0 bases and V by 3 bases; bases with no gene match: 2. The CDR3 spells CATSRGDSSYEQYF. The CDR3 DNA reads as TGTGCCACCAGCAGGGGGGACAGCTCCTACGAGCAGTACTTC.

The chain couples TRBV5-6 to TRBJ1-1; possibly TRBD1 for D (5 bases). Germline CDR1 and CDR2: SGHDT and YYEEEE. The germline V and J ends were trimmed by 2 bases and 3 bases, with 14 bases remaining between them. This CDR3 is built from 15 residues. CDR3 loop: CASSFLQGRDTEAFF. The CDR3, as DNA: TGTGCCAGCAGCTTTCTCCAGGGTAGGGACACTGAAGCTTTCTTT.

The rearrangement links TRBV19 to TRBJ2-7, with 7 nucleotides matching TRBD1. The CDR3 has 16 residues. V shed 3 bases and J 5 bases; nucleotides not matched to a gene: 13. The V gene's germline CDR1 is LNHDA and CDR2 SQIVND (reference sequence). The CDR3 DNA is TGTGCCAGTAGTATCATCCTTACGACAGGGTTGGACGAGCAGTACTTC. Its translation is CASSIILTTGLDEQYF.

V usage is TRBV28 and J usage is TRBJ2-7, with 12 bases matching TRBD1. CDR1 and CDR2 from the germline V gene are MDHEN and SYDVKM. This CDR3 has 18 residues. After removal of 5 bases from V and 1 base from J, the junction contained 12 bases not matched to a gene. The CDR3 loop reads CASSPSGQGAFISYEQYF. CDR3 DNA: TGTGCCAGCAGTCCCTCGGGACAGGGGGCATTTATTTCCTACGAGCAGTACTTC.

The J gene is TRBJ1-5, the V gene TRBV30; a weak D match, TRBD1 (5 bases). This CDR3 has 15 residues. Germline CDR1 is GTSNPN and CDR2 is SVGIG (reference sequence). V lost 0 bases to trimming and J lost 4 bases, with 13 bases between them. The CDR3 sequence: CAWSVSRQGNQPQHF. The CDR3 bases are TGTGCCTGGAGTGTAAGTCGGCAGGGAAATCAGCCCCAGCATTTT.

V is TRBV4-3 and J is TRBJ2-7, with D possibly TRBD2 on 5 matching bases. Germline V gives CDR1 LGHNA, CDR2 YSLEER. Trimming removed 2 bases at V and 4 bases at J, with 9 bases between. This CDR3 region has 13 residues. The CDR3 sequence: CASSQWEWYEQYF. The CDR3 coding sequence is TGCGCCAGCAGCCAATGGGAGTGGTACGAGCAGTACTTC.

This chain joins TRBV7-6 and TRBJ1-1; D gene uncertain. The V end was cut by 1 base, the J end by 7 bases, with 10 bases between. Germline V gene sequence: CDR1 SGHVS, CDR2 FNYEAQ. The CDR3 extends over 13 amino acids. Written as DNA, the CDR3 is TGTGCCAGCAGCTTAGGCTCGTTAGTTGAAGCTTTCTTT. Its protein is CASSLGSLVEAFF. Supplemented by reference TRBV7-6 and TRBJ1-1, the full variable domain reads GAGVSQSPRYKVTKRGQDVALRCDPISGHVSLYWYRQALGQGPEFLTYFNYEAQQDKSGLPNDRFSAERPEGSISTLTIQRTEQRDSAMYRCASSLGSLVEAFFGQGTRLTVV.

This clone was seen a handful of times. The chain uses TRBV6-5 and TRBJ1-4, with 9 bases identical to TRBD1. J lost 8 bases, V lost 7 bases, and 5 bases had no gene match. This CDR3 spans 13 amino acids. Germline-derived CDR1 and CDR2 are MNHEY and SVGAGI. The CDR3 region has the DNA TGTGCCAGCAAGTTACAGGGGGCGGAAAAACTGTTTTTT. Translation gives CASKLQGAEKLFF.

This clone has just a few counts. The chain has TRBV5-4 and TRBJ2-1, with TRBD2 matching 7 bases. This CDR3 comprises 15 residues. Germline V CDR1 and CDR2: SGHNT, YYREEE (reference sequence). Germline trimming cut 0 bases from V and 5 bases from J; bases unmatched to any gene: 5. CDR3 amino acids: CASSLELARNNEQFF. The CDR3 nucleotides are TGTGCCAGCAGCTTGGAACTAGCGAGAAACAATGAGCAGTTCTTC.

The CDR3 spells CASRAGLNTEAFF. The CDR3 DNA is TGCGCCAGCAGGGCGGGCCTGAACACTGAAGCTTTCTTT. The chain has TRBV10-1 and TRBJ1-1; D is unresolved. This CDR3 contains 13 residues. The V end lost 6 bases, the J end lost 0 bases, and 8 bases lay between the germline ends. The V gene's germline CDR1 is WNHNN and CDR2 SYGVQD (reference sequence).

A word on this clone: One end of the junction does not line up with germline, which may come from a read error. This sequence joins TRBV7-9 and TRBJ2-7; tentatively, D is TRBD2 (5 bases). Germline lookup yields CDR1 SEHNR and CDR2 FQNEAQ (reference sequence). The CDR3 contains 16 residues. CDR3 DNA sequence: TGTTCCAGCAGCTTAGTCCTCCCCACAAACGGCGGGGAGCAGTACTTC. Translation: CSSSLVLPTNGGEQYF.

The chain links TRBV19 to TRBJ2-5; D gene ambiguous. TRBJ2-7 explains the end of the DNA better; the J call may be wrong. The CDR3 extends over 13 amino acids. Germline V gene sequence: CDR1 LNHDA, CDR2 SQIVND (reference sequence). CDR3 protein: CASSMGQAYEQYF. As DNA, the CDR3 is TGTGCCAGTAGTATGGGCCAGGCCTACGAGCAGTACTTC.